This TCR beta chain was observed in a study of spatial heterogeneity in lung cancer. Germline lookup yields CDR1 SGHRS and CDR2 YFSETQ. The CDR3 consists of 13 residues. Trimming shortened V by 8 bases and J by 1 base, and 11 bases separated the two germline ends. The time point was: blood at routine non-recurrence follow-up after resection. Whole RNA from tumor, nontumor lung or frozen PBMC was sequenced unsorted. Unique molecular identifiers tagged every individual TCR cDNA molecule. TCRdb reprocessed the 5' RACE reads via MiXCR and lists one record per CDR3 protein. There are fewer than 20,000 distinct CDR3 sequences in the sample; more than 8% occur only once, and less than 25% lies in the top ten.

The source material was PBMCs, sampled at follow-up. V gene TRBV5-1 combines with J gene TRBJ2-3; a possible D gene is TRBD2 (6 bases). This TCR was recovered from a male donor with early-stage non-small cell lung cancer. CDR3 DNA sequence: TGCGCCAGTTTGTCTAGCGGCACAGATACGCAGTATTTT. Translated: CASLSSGTDTQYF.